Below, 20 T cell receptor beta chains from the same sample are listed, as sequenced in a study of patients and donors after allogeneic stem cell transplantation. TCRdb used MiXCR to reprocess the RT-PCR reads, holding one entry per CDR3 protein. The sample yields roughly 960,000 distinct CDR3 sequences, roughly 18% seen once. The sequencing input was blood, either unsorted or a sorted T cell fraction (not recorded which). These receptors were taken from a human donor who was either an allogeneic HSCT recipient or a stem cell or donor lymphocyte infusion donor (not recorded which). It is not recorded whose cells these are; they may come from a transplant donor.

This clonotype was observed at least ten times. In DNA form, the CDR3 reads TGCAGCGTTGAGACGATAGCGGGACAGGAAAATGAGCAGTTCTTC. Amino acids: CSVETIAGQENEQFF. This sequence joins TRBV29-1 and TRBJ2-1; TRBD1 or TRBD2 may be the D gene (8 bases each). V was pared by 3 bases and J by 7 bases, with 19 bases between. CDR3 length: 15 amino acids. Per the germline V gene, CDR1 is SQVTM and CDR2 is ANQGSEA.

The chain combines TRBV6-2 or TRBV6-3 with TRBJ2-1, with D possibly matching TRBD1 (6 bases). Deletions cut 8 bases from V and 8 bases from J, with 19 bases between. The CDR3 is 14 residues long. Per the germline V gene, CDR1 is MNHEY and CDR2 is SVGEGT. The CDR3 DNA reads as TGTGCCAGCCGCTCCCCACTGGGGGCCTATGAGCAGTTCTTC. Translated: CASRSPLGAYEQFF.

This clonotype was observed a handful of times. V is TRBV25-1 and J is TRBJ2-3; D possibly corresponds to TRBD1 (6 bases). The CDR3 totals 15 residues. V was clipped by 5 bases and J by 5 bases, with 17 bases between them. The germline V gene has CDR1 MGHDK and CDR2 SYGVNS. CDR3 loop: CASSSVFRGKDTQYF. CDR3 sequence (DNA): TGTGCCAGCAGTTCGGTTTTCAGGGGCAAAGATACGCAGTATTTT. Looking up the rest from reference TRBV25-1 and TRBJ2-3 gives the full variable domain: EADIYQTPRYLVIGTGKKITLECSQTMGHDKMYWYQQDPGMELHLIHYSYGVNSTEKGDLSSESTVSRIRTEHFPLTLESARPSHTSQYLCASSSVFRGKDTQYFGPGTRLTVL.

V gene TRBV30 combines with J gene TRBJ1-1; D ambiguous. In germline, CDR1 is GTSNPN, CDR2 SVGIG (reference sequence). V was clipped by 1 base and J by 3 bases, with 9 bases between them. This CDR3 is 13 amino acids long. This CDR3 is CAWSGVGDTEAFF. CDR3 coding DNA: TGTGCCTGGAGTGGGGTTGGGGACACTGAAGCTTTCTTT.

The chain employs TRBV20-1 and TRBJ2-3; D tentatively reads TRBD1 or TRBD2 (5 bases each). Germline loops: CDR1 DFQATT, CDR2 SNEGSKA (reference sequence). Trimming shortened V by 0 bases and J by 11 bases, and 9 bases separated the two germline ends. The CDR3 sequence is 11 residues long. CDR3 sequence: CSARDGTRQYF. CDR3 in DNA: TGCAGTGCTAGAGATGGGACCCGGCAGTATTTT.

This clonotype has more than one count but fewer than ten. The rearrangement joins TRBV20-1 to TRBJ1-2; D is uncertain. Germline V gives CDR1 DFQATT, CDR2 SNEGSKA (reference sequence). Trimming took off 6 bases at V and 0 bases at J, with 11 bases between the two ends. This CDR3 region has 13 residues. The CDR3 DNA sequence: TGCAGTGCCGAGAGAGGGACTAACTATGGCTACACCTTC. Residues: CSAERGTNYGYTF.

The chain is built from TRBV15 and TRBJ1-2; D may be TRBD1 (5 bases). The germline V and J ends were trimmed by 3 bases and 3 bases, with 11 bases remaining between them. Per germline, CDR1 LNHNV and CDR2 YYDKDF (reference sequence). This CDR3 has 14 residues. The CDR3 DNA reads TGTGCCACCAGCAGGACAGATTTCGACTATGGCTACACCTTC. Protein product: CATSRTDFDYGYTF.

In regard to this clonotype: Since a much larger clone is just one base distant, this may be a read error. The CDR3 DNA is TGTGCCACCAGTGAACAAGACCGGAGCGAGCAGTACTTC. This encodes CATSEQDRSEQYF. The V gene is TRBV24-1, the J gene TRBJ2-7; D ambiguous. V lost 4 bases to trimming and J lost 6 bases, with 12 bases between them. The CDR3 is 13 residues long. Germline V gives CDR1 KGHDR, CDR2 SFDVKD.

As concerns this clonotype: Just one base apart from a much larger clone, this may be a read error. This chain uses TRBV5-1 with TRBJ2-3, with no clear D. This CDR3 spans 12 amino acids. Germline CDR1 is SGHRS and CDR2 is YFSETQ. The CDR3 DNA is TGCGCCAGCAGCAGAACGGCAGATATGCAGTATTTT. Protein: CASSRTADMQYF. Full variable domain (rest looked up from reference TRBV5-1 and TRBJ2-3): KAGVTQTPRYLIKTRGQQVTLSCSPISGHRSVSWYQQTPGQGLQFLFEYFSETQRNKGNFPGRFSGRQFSNSRSEMNVSTLELGDSALYLCASSRTADMQYFGPGTRLTVL.

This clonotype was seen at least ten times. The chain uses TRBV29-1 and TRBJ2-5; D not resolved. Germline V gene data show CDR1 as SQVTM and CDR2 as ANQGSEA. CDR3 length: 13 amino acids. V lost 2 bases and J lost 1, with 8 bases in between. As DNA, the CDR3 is TGCAGCGTTGAACGCAGTTCCCAAGAGACCCAGTACTTC. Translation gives CSVERSSQETQYF.

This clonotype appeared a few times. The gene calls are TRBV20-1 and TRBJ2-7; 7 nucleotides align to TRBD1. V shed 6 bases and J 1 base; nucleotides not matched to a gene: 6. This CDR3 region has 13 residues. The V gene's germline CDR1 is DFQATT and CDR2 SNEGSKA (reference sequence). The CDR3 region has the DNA TGCAGTGCAGCCGGGACAGATTCCTACGAGCAGTACTTC. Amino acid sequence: CSAAGTDSYEQYF.

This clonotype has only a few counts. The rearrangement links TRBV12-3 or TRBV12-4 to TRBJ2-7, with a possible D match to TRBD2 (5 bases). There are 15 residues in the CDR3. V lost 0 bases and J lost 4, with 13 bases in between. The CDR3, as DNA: TGTGCCAGCAGTTTAGCGGAGCGGTCCTTATACGAGCAGTACTTC. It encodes CASSLAERSLYEQYF.

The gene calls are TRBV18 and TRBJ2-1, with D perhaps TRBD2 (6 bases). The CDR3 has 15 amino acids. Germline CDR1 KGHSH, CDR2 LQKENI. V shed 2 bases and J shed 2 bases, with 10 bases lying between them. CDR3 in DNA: TGTGCCAGCTCACCAGCACTAGCCCCCTACAATGAGCAGTTCTTC. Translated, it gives CASSPALAPYNEQFF.

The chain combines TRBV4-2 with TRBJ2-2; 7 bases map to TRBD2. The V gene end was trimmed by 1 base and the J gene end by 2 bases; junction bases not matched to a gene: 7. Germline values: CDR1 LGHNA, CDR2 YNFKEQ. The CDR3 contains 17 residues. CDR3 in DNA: TGTGCCAGCAGCCAAGTTCCCGGGAGGCTCAACACCGGGGAGCTGTTTTTT. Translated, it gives CASSQVPGRLNTGELFF.

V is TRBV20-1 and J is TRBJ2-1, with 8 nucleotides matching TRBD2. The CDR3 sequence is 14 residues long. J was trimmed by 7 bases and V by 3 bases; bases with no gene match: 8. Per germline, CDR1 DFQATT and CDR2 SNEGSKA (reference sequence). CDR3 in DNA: TGCAGTGCTAGTGGCGGTAGCGGGATGAATGAGCAGTTCTTC. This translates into CSASGGSGMNEQFF.

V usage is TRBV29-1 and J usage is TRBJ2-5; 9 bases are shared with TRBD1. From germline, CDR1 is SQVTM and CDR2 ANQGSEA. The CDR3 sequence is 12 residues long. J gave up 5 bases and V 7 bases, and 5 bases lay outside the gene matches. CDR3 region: CSAQGAQETQYF. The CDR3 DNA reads TGCAGCGCACAGGGGGCTCAGGAGACCCAGTACTTC.

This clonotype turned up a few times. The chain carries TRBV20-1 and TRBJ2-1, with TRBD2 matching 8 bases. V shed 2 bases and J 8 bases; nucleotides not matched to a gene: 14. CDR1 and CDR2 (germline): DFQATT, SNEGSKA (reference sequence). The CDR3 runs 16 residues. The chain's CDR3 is CSARKGGTRILYEQFF. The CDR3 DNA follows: TGCAGTGCTAGAAAAGGAGGGACTAGAATTCTCTATGAGCAGTTCTTC.

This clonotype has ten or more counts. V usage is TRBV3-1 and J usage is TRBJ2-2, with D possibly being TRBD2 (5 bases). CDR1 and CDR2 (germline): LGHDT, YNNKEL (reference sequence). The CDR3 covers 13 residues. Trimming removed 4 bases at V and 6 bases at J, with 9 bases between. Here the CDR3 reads CASSPRGSGELFF. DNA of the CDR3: TGTGCCAGCAGCCCGAGAGGGTCCGGGGAGCTGTTTTTT.

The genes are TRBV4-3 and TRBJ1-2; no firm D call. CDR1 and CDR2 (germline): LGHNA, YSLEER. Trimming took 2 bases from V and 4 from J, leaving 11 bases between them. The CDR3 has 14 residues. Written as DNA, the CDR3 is TGCGCCAGCAGCCAATCCCCGGGCTCCTATGGCTACACCTTC. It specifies CASSQSPGSYGYTF.

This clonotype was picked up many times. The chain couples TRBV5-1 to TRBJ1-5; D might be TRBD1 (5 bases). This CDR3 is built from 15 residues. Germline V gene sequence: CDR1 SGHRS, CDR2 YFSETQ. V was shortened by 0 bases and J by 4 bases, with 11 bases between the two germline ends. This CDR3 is CASSLGAGLNQPQHF. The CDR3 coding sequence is TGCGCCAGCAGCTTGGGGGCAGGGTTGAATCAGCCCCAGCATTTT.